The 30 T cell receptor beta chains below were found in one sample sequenced in a study of shared T cell receptors in the human thymus. TCRdb keeps only in-frame clones here, not all; method: immunoSEQ multiplex PCR. This table holds 450,000 to 650,000 clones, about 80% found once. The sample also formed part of further work on human thymus T cells.

Sequencing was performed on thymocytes. These receptors were obtained from a boy less than two years old with a congenital heart defect.

This chain connects TRBV27 to TRBJ2-2, with 11 bases identical to TRBD2. The CDR3 is 17 residues long. V shed 2 bases, J shed 0 bases, and the junction held 2 bases outside the gene matches. Germline CDR1 and CDR2: MNHEY and SMNVEV (reference sequence). The CDR3 bases are TGTGCCAGCAGTTTACTGACTAGCGGGGCGAACACCGGGGAGCTGTTTTTT. Translated: CASSLLTSGANTGELFF.

The chain combines TRBV5-1 with TRBJ2-5; TRBD2 agrees at 10 bases. CDR1 and CDR2 (germline): SGHRS, YFSETQ. The CDR3 length is 16 residues. Germline trimming cut 5 bases from V and 2 bases from J; bases unmatched to any gene: 9. CDR3 residues: CASRYSGTSEQETQYF. The CDR3 coding sequence is TGCGCCAGCAGGTATTCCGGGACTAGCGAACAAGAGACCCAGTACTTC.

The chain combines TRBV5-4 with TRBJ2-7, with 12 bases matching TRBD2. The germline V gene has CDR1 SGHNT and CDR2 YYREEE (reference sequence). Losses at the gene ends were 4 bases for V and 5 bases for J; bases not matched to a gene: 13. This CDR3 has 17 residues. The DNA of the CDR3 is TGTGCCAGCAGCACAGGGGCTAGCGGGAGGGAAAAGAACGAGCAGTACTTC. Amino acid sequence: CASSTGASGREKNEQYF.

This clone was observed a single time. This chain joins TRBV9 and TRBJ2-3; TRBD2 agrees at 13 bases. The V gene end was trimmed by 2 bases and the J gene end by 1 base; junction bases not matched to a gene: 4. Germline V CDR1 and CDR2: SGDLS, YYNGEE. The CDR3 spans 17 residues. The CDR3 coding sequence is TGTGCCAGCAGCGTGGGGACTAGCGGGGCCTGCACAGATACGCAGTATTTT. This gives the protein CASSVGTSGACTDTQYF.

The genes are TRBV5-6 and TRBJ1-4; D unclear. The CDR3 sequence is 13 residues long. The V gene lost 4 bases and the J gene lost 5 bases, with 9 bases spanning the gap. Germline V gene lookup returns CDR1 SGHDT and CDR2 YYEEEE. For the CDR3, the DNA is TGTGCCAGCAGCGAGGGTCTCAATGAAAAACTGTTTTTT. Its protein is CASSEGLNEKLFF.

This clone appeared once. The chain combines TRBV7-2 with TRBJ2-7; 7 positions agree with TRBD2. CDR3 length: 19 residues. V lost 4 bases and J lost 3; bases outside the gene matches: 21. Germline V gene lookup returns CDR1 SGHTA and CDR2 FQGNSA. The CDR3 is CASSYPLPHSGPPSYEQYF. CDR3 nucleotides: TGTGCCAGCAGCTACCCCCTACCGCATAGCGGGCCCCCCAGCTACGAGCAGTACTTC.

The chain joins TRBV27 to TRBJ1-2; D is ambiguous. Looked up from germline, CDR1 is MNHEY and CDR2 is SMNVEV (reference sequence). V lost 4 bases and J 6 bases, leaving 12 bases between the germline ends. This CDR3 comprises 13 residues. CDR3 amino acids: CASSSKTYDGYTF. The CDR3 coding sequence is TGTGCCAGCAGTTCTAAGACTTACGATGGCTACACCTTC.

This clone has just one count. The genes are TRBV28 and TRBJ2-7; D may be TRBD2 (5 bases). The CDR3 length is 13 residues. Germline V gives CDR1 MDHEN, CDR2 SYDVKM. Trimming removed 7 bases from V and 0 bases from J, with 10 bases in between. Here the CDR3 reads CASNSGGSYEQYF. The CDR3 DNA reads as TGTGCCAGCAACTCTGGAGGCTCCTACGAGCAGTACTTC. Looking up the rest from reference TRBV28 and TRBJ2-7 gives the full variable domain: DVKVTQSSRYLVKRTGEKVFLECVQDMDHENMFWYRQDPGLGLRLIYFSYDVKMKEKGDIPEGYSVSREKKERFSLILESASTNQTSMYLCASNSGGSYEQYFGPGTRLTVT.

This clone appeared a few times. The chain is built from TRBV4-1 and TRBJ2-2; D might be TRBD1 (6 bases). The CDR3 covers 19 residues. V lost 3 bases, J lost 6 bases, and 26 bases lay in between. The V gene's germline CDR1 is MGHRA and CDR2 YSYEKL. In nucleotides, the CDR3 is TGCGCCAGCAGCCAGGAATGGGGGCAGGGCATACTTTGGCCCGGGGAGCTGTTTTTT. It translates to CASSQEWGQGILWPGELFF.

With regard to this clone: The junction departs from germline at one end; a sequencing error may be responsible. Other DNA sequences of this sample code for an identical CDR3. The chain recombines TRBV2 with TRBJ1-1, with a tentative D call TRBD1 (6 bases). The CDR3 length is 11 residues. CDR1 SNHLY and CDR2 FYNNEI come from the germline V gene. The CDR3 here is CASSEVGSRGF. The CDR3 nucleotides are TGTGCCAGCAGTGAAGTGGGGTCCAGGGGCTTT.

The rearrangement uses TRBV21-1 and TRBJ2-3; TRBD2, as called in the table, went unchecked against the DNA. TRBV21-1 constitutes a pseudogene. CDR3 length: 17 residues. The CDR3 region is CASSKEVSGTEKDTQYF. The CDR3 nucleotides are TGTGCCAGCAGCAAAGAGGTTAGCGGGACTGAGAAGGATACGCAGTATTTT.

The rearrangement uses TRBV12-5 and TRBJ2-7; 8 bases align to TRBD2. This CDR3 has 16 amino acids. V shed 0 bases and J 1 base; nucleotides not matched to a gene: 5. Germline CDR1 reads LGHNT; CDR2 reads FRNRAP. CDR3 sequence: CASGLVRGTSSYEQYF. The CDR3 coding sequence is TGTGCTAGTGGTTTGGTACGCGGGACTAGTTCCTACGAGCAGTACTTC.

In this sample, this clone turned up a few times. The gene calls are TRBV4-3 and TRBJ1-3, with 7 bases fitting TRBD1. Germline lookup yields CDR1 LGHNA and CDR2 YSLEER. V trimming: 1 base; J trimming: 4 bases; junction bases outside the gene matches: 4. The length of the CDR3 is 15 residues. The CDR3 spells CASSQGQGGGNTIYF. Written as DNA, the CDR3 is TGCGCCAGCAGCCAAGGACAGGGCGGGGGAAACACCATATATTTT.

J is TRBJ2-2 and V is TRBV13; TRBD2 agrees at 7 bases. V shed 2 bases, J shed 3 bases, and the junction held 3 bases outside the gene matches. Germline CDR1 reads PRHDT; CDR2 reads FYEKMQ (reference sequence). This CDR3 spans 15 amino acids. CDR3: CASSLPRGDTGELFF. CDR3 coding DNA: TGTGCCAGCAGCTTACCCCGGGGGGACACCGGGGAGCTGTTTTTT.

The CDR3 is CASSRSAREGYEQFF. CDR3 coding DNA: TGTGCCAGCAGCCGATCGGCGCGGGAGGGATATGAGCAGTTCTTC. V and J are TRBV7-7 and TRBJ2-1; 9 bases fit TRBD2. CDR1 and CDR2 (germline): SSHAT, FNYEAQ (reference sequence). The CDR3 is 15 residues long. The V segment lost 5 bases and the J segment 8 bases; nucleotides outside the gene matches: 10. Using reference TRBV7-7 and TRBJ2-1 for the parts outside the CDR3, the full variable domain is GAGVSQSPRYKVTKRGQDVTLRCDPISSHATLYWYQQALGQGPEFLTYFNYEAQPDKSGLPSDRFSAERPEGSISTLTIQRTEQRDSAMYRCASSRSAREGYEQFFGPGTRLTVL.

The V and J genes are TRBV4-3 and TRBJ1-2; TRBD1 agrees at 9 bases. Germline V gene sequence: CDR1 LGHNA, CDR2 YSLEER. V lost 0 bases to trimming and J lost 8 bases; unmatched junction nucleotides: 7. This CDR3 region has 15 residues. The CDR3 sequence is CASSQEGQGSKGYTF. The CDR3 bases are TGCGCCAGCAGCCAAGAGGGACAGGGTAGTAAAGGCTACACCTTC.

The CDR3 coding sequence is TGCGCCAGCAGCCCTTCGCCAGGGATGACCTACGAGCAGTACTTC. This codes for CASSPSPGMTYEQYF. The rearrangement links TRBV4-3 to TRBJ2-7; tentative D call: TRBD1 (5 bases). Germline-derived CDR1 and CDR2 are LGHNA and YSLEER. The CDR3 has 15 residues. V dropped 4 bases and J dropped 2 bases, with 15 bases sitting between them.

The rearrangement joins TRBV18 to TRBJ2-3, with 7 bases lining up with TRBD2. The CDR3 is 17 amino acids. V shed 3 bases, J shed 3 bases, and the junction held 12 bases outside the gene matches. The germline gives CDR1 KGHSH, CDR2 LQKENI. The CDR3 spells CASSPVQAGAATDTQYF. As DNA, the CDR3 is TGTGCCAGCTCACCGGTACAGGCGGGAGCGGCGACAGATACGCAGTATTTT.

For this clone: Relative to the germline gene, one junction end is altered; a read error may explain this. This rearrangement joins TRBV30 to TRBJ2-1; 8 bases line up with TRBD2. The CDR3 loop spans 18 amino acids. Germline V gives CDR1 GTSNPN, CDR2 SVGIG (reference sequence). Here the CDR3 reads CARSVSREDISSYNEQFF. In nucleotides, the CDR3 is TGTGCCCGGAGTGTCTCGCGGGAGGACATTAGCTCCTACAATGAGCAGTTCTTC.

V is TRBV5-4 and J is TRBJ1-2, with D maybe TRBD1 (5 bases). The V gene's germline CDR1 is SGHNT and CDR2 YYREEE (reference sequence). V lost 0 bases, J lost 1 base, and 10 bases lay in between. The CDR3 extends over 15 amino acids. The CDR3 protein is CASSLGGPLNYGYTF. Written as DNA, the CDR3 is TGTGCCAGCAGCTTGGGGGGCCCACTTAACTATGGCTACACCTTC. Complete variable domain (other parts from reference TRBV5-4 and TRBJ1-2): ETGVTQSPTHLIKTRGQQVTLRCSSQSGHNTVSWYQQALGQGPQFIFQYYREEENGRGNFPPRFSGLQFPNYSSELNVNALELDDSALYLCASSLGGPLNYGYTFGSGTRLTVV.

This chain links TRBV4-2 with TRBJ2-1; 12 nucleotides agree with TRBD2. Germline V gene data show CDR1 as LGHNA and CDR2 as YNFKEQ. V trimming: 2 bases; J trimming: 7 bases; junction bases outside the gene matches: 12. The CDR3 has 18 residues. The CDR3 bases are TGTGCCAGCAGCCAACCTAGCGGGAGGGCCGGGTCGGGGAATGAGCAGTTCTTC. Amino acids: CASSQPSGRAGSGNEQFF.

This clone has just a few counts. This sequence joins TRBV6-5 and TRBJ2-1; the match to TRBD1 covers 8 bases. The CDR3 contains 15 residues. Germline V gene sequence: CDR1 MNHEY, CDR2 SVGAGI. J lost 5 bases, V lost 6 bases, and 9 bases had no gene match. Here the CDR3 reads CASRPFRTGNNEQFF. For the CDR3, the DNA is TGTGCCAGCAGGCCCTTTCGGACAGGGAACAATGAGCAGTTCTTC.

The chain joins TRBV29-1 to TRBJ1-2, with 7 nucleotides matching TRBD1. Per the germline V gene, CDR1 is SQVTM and CDR2 is ANQGSEA. The CDR3 is 12 amino acids. The V and J ends lost 7 bases and 8 bases, in that order; junction bases with no gene match: 10. The CDR3, as DNA: TGCAGCGGCCATACAGGGGTACGCGGCTACACCTTC. It yields the protein CSGHTGVRGYTF.

This clone has a handful of counts. The CDR3 protein is CASSLMTDCGELFF. The DNA for the CDR3 is TGTGCCAGCAGCTTAATGACAGATTGCGGGGAGCTGTTTTTT. V usage is TRBV7-9 and J usage is TRBJ2-2; D may be TRBD1 (5 bases). V lost 2 bases, J lost 7 bases, and 11 bases lay in between. The V gene's germline CDR1 is SEHNR and CDR2 FQNEAQ (reference sequence). This CDR3 spans 14 amino acids.

The rearrangement joins TRBV6-5 to TRBJ2-1; 14 nucleotides agree with TRBD2. Trimming cost V 2 bases and J 8 bases; bases outside gene matches: 5. The CDR3 spans 16 residues. Germline V gene sequence: CDR1 MNHEY, CDR2 SVGAGI. The DNA for the CDR3 is TGTGCCAGCAGTTACCGACTAGCGGGAGGGCCCTATGAGCAGTTCTTC. Translating gives CASSYRLAGGPYEQFF.

This chain links TRBV10-1 with TRBJ2-1, with 7 bases lining up with TRBD2. Germline lookup yields CDR1 WNHNN and CDR2 SYGVQD (reference sequence). The V gene end was trimmed by 3 bases and the J gene end by 2 bases; junction bases not matched to a gene: 4. This CDR3 has 15 residues. CDR3 protein: CASSDTSVPYNEQFF. As DNA, the CDR3 is TGCGCCAGCAGTGATACTAGCGTCCCCTACAATGAGCAGTTCTTC.

Here the CDR3 DNA reads TGTGCCAGCAGCCAAGGCCAGGGGGTTAATCAGCCCCAGCATTTT. It translates to CASSQGQGVNQPQHF. The chain links TRBV14 to TRBJ1-5, with 7 positions matching TRBD1. This CDR3 region has 15 residues. Germline CDR1 is SGHDN and CDR2 is FVKESK. Unmatched junction bases numbered 4, after V lost 1 base and J lost 4 bases.

The chain combines TRBV2 with TRBJ2-4; a weak D match, TRBD2 (5 bases). There are 16 residues in the CDR3. Between the trimmed V and J ends, which lost 3 bases and 4 bases, there was a span of 16 bases. Germline V lookup: CDR1 SNHLY, CDR2 FYNNEI. CDR3 sequence reads: CASSDTRGFQKNIQYF. CDR3 nucleotides: TGTGCCAGCAGTGATACCCGCGGGTTTCAAAAAAACATTCAGTACTTC.

The genes are TRBV4-3 and TRBJ1-5, with D perhaps matching TRBD1 (6 bases). The CDR3 covers 15 residues. V gave up 3 bases and J gave up 5 bases, with 14 bases separating them. Germline V gene data show CDR1 as LGHNA and CDR2 as YSLEER. The DNA for the CDR3 is TGCGCCAGCAGCCATACCCAGGGGAGGGATCAGCCCCAGCATTTT. Its translation is CASSHTQGRDQPQHF.

The chain joins TRBV5-1 to TRBJ1-1, with 7 bases identical to TRBD1. Germline V gene sequence: CDR1 SGHRS, CDR2 YFSETQ. CDR3 length: 16 amino acids. Trimming at V came to 3 bases and at J to 1 base, leaving 9 bases not matched to a gene. The CDR3 coding sequence is TGCGCCAGCAGCTCCCTGGACAGGAGACCGAACACTGAAGCTTTCTTT. This translates into CASSSLDRRPNTEAFF.